The 9 T cell receptor beta chains listed next were all sequenced from one sample in a study of cytomegalovirus exposure and HLA in healthy donors (dated by TCRdb to 2017 to 2019). Receptor amplification or capture employed the immunoSEQ multiplex PCR assay. The immuneACCESS repertoire file appears here via TCRdb, limited to in-frame rearrangements. These files lack a portion of the clones; in checked studies, under half of the deficit traces to unresolved V genes, and the cause of the others is not known. Present in this sample are tens of thousands of clones, 80% to 95% of which were seen just once. Roughly 5.8% of the sample goes to the ten largest clones. The sequencing sample was made of PBMCs. These receptors were obtained from a woman between 18 and 29 years old in good health and CMV-seronegative.

This clone was detected once. This sequence joins TRBV7-3 and TRBJ2-2, with D possibly matching TRBD1 (6 bases). This CDR3 region has 14 residues. CDR1 and CDR2 (germline): SGHTA, FQGTGA. The ends were cut back, 6 bases at V and 4 bases at J, with 12 bases in the middle. The CDR3 is CASRTQGITGELFF. In DNA, the CDR3 is TGTGCCAGCAGGACACAGGGTATCACCGGGGAGCTGTTTTTT.

For the CDR3, the DNA is TGTGCCAGCACCGCGGGCCCGAACACTGAAGCTTTCTTT. Translating it yields CASTAGPNTEAFF. The chain links TRBV7-6 to TRBJ1-1; D unresolved. Looked up from germline, CDR1 is SGHVS and CDR2 is FNYEAQ. V lost 7 bases, J lost 1 base, and 10 bases lay in between. The CDR3 is 13 residues long.

This clone was seen a single time. The chain recombines TRBV7-2 with TRBJ2-4; D is ambiguous. Looked up from germline, CDR1 is SGHTA and CDR2 is FQGNSA. Trimming took 5 bases from V and 0 from J, leaving 5 bases between them. The CDR3 length is 13 residues. The CDR3 nucleotides are TGTGCCAGCAGCCCAGTAGCCAAAAACATTCAGTACTTC. Encoded protein: CASSPVAKNIQYF.

The V and J genes are TRBV5-1 and TRBJ1-5; possible D gene TRBD1, 6 bases. The germline V gene encodes CDR1 SGHRS and CDR2 YFSETQ. CDR3 size: 14 residues. Trimming pared 4 bases from V and 4 bases from J, leaving 12 bases between. The CDR3 loop is CASSPGTPNQPQHF. In nucleotides, the CDR3 is TGCGCCAGCAGCCCAGGGACACCTAATCAGCCCCAGCATTTT.

This clone was detected once. The chain carries TRBV6-1 and TRBJ2-7, with 8 bases aligning to TRBD1. Germline-derived CDR1 and CDR2 are MNHNS and SASEGT. Germline trimming cut 6 bases from V and 7 bases from J; bases unmatched to any gene: 14. CDR3 length: 15 amino acids. The CDR3 coding sequence is TGTGCCAGCAGCAAACGGACAGGGCCGGGGTGGGAGCAGTACGTC. Protein sequence: CASSKRTGPGWEQYV.

The chain has TRBV30 and TRBJ2-1, with D hard to call. This CDR3 spans 13 amino acids. V was clipped by 4 bases and J by 0 bases, with 7 bases between them. From germline, CDR1 is GTSNPN and CDR2 SVGIG (reference sequence). The DNA of the CDR3 is TGTGCCTGGATCTACGGCTCCTACAATGAGCAGTTCTTC. Translation: CAWIYGSYNEQFF.

The chain uses TRBV12-5 and TRBJ1-6, with D maybe TRBD1 (6 bases). CDR1 is LGHNT and CDR2 is FRNRAP in the germline V gene. CDR3 length equals 16 residues. The V end lost 7 bases, the J end lost 4 bases, and 17 bases lay between the germline ends. DNA for the CDR3: TGTGCTAGTGTCCGGAGCTTAGACAGGTATAATTCACCCCTCCACTTT. It translates to CASVRSLDRYNSPLHF.

The J gene is TRBJ1-5, the V gene TRBV9, with D perhaps TRBD1 (5 bases). Trimming left V 4 bases short and J 0 bases short, with 14 bases between. Looked up from germline, CDR1 is SGDLS and CDR2 is YYNGEE. CDR3 length equals 16 residues. The CDR3 here is CASSPRGDYSNQPQHF. The CDR3 coding sequence is TGTGCCAGCAGCCCCCGAGGGGACTATAGCAATCAGCCCCAGCATTTT.

The gene calls are TRBV27 and TRBJ2-3, with 8 bases that match TRBD2. V was clipped by 6 bases and J by 3 bases; unmatched bases: 8. The CDR3 spans 15 residues. Germline CDR1 is MNHEY and CDR2 is SMNVEV (reference sequence). In nucleotides, the CDR3 is TGTGCCAGCAGGTTAGCGGGGCTCCTGACAGATACGCAGTATTTT. Translating it yields CASRLAGLLTDTQYF.